A selection of T cell receptor beta chains follows, all from one sample in a study of regulatory T cells in long-lasting Graves disease. TCRdb recomputed calls from the multiplex PCR reads with MiXCR, one row per CDR3 protein. The sample lists 450,000 to 500,000 distinct CDR3 sequences, 15% to 20% seen once, with 12% in the top ten. This sample was also put to use in a study of T cells in Graves' hyperthyroidism and ophthalmopathy.

Sequencing was performed on peripheral blood mononuclear cells (PBMCs), taken at new diagnosis, from a patient treated with antithyroid drugs. These receptors all come from a man aged 35-49 years with Graves disease. Each CDR3 is given with its conserved first and last residue. A D gene is named only where the DNA matches it firmly. Some rows mark clone size as missing; the rest say once, few, many or name a class of expanded clone.

clone_size j_call v_call d_call cdr3_aa cdr3_nt
many TRBJ1-2 TRBV5-1 TRBD1 CASSYDRGPGYTF TGCGCCAGCAGCTACGACAGGGGGCCTGGCTACACCTTC
many TRBJ2-2 TRBV28 - CASRPSLNTGELFF TGTGCCAGCAGACCCAGCCTGAACACCGGGGAGCTGTTTTTT
many TRBJ1-1 TRBV20-1 - CSASLGREAFF TGCAGTGCTAGTTTGGGACGGGAGGCTTTCTTT
many TRBJ2-3 TRBV5-1 - CASSLGTGTPSYETQYF TGCGCCAGCAGCTTGGGGACCGGGACCCCCTCTTATGAGACGCAGTATTTT
many TRBJ2-1 TRBV30 - CACQRAGSYNEQFF TGTGCCTGTCAGCGGGCGGGATCCTACAATGAGCAGTTCTTC
many TRBJ1-2 TRBV9 - CASSVSGRPYGYTF TGTGCCAGCAGCGTTTCCGGACGTCCCTATGGCTACACCTTC
few TRBJ2-1 TRBV19 TRBD2 CASSMTSGAYNEQFF TGTGCCAGTAGTATGACTAGCGGAGCCTACAATGAGCAGTTCTTC
- TRBJ1-2 TRBV3-1 - CASSQDEEYGYTF TGTGCCAGCAGCCAAGATGAAGAATATGGCTACACCTTC
many TRBJ2-7 TRBV30 - CAWSVGTSSYEQYF TGTGCCTGGAGTGTCGGAACGAGCTCCTACGAGCAGTACTTC
many TRBJ2-7 TRBV5-1 TRBD1 CASSRPGQDSYEQYF TGCGCCAGCAGCCGGCCGGGACAGGACTCCTACGAGCAGTACTTC